A selection of T cell receptor beta chains follows, all from one sample in a study of T cell repertoires in cytomegalovirus infection. TCRdb re-called the reads through MiXCR, storing one row per CDR3 protein. The data contain under 200,000 distinct CDR3 sequences, roughly 9% of them seen just once; the ten biggest clones take up approximately 4.2%. Sequenced material: PBMCs. These receptors originate from a human donor in good health (CMV status not recorded). Some clones in this sample may be carry-over from other donors' samples. Each CDR3 is given with its conserved first and last residue. Fields, in order: D gene, clone size, J gene, V gene, CDR3 DNA, CDR3 protein. The D gene is left open where the match is weak. Size is omitted from some rows. Given values are once, few, many or a class for expanded clones.

NA,many,TRBJ2-3,TRBV4-2,TGTGCCAGCAGCCCACGGACAGACGACACAGATACGCAGTATTTT,CASSPRTDDTDTQYF
NA,NA,TRBJ2-7,TRBV28,TGTGCCAGCAGTTTTTTGGAGGGGGCATTTGAGCAGTACTTC,CASSFLEGAFEQYF
NA,once,TRBJ1-5,TRBV5-1,TGCGCCAGCAGCTGGGACCTCGCTCGCAATCAGCCCCAGCATTTT,CASSWDLARNQPQHF
TRBD1,NA,TRBJ1-1,TRBV6-6,TGTGCCAGCAGCCCGGTGCCCTTGTACTCGACAGGGAGCACTGAAGCTTTCTTT,CASSPVPLYSTGSTEAFF
TRBD1,NA,TRBJ2-3,TRBV29-1,TGCAGTACTAACCCGGGACAGGGGACAGATACGCAGTATTTT,CSTNPGQGTDTQYF
TRBD2,many,TRBJ2-1,TRBV7-2,TGTGCCAGCAGCTCCGCCCGAGGAGCGGGAGGGCCTTACAATGAGCAGTTCTTC,CASSSARGAGGPYNEQFF
TRBD2,few,TRBJ2-3,TRBV20-1,TGCAGTGCTCGGACCCAAAGCGGGGGGCGCTTAGATACGCAGTATTTT,CSARTQSGGRLDTQYF
TRBD1,few,TRBJ2-7,TRBV2,TGTGCCAGCAGGACGACAGGGGACTACGAGCAGTACTTC,CASRTTGDYEQYF
NA,NA,TRBJ2-7,TRBV15,TGTGCCACCAGCCCCCCCCTCTGGCACACGGGATCCTACGAGCAGTACTTC,CATSPPLWHTGSYEQYF
NA,NA,TRBJ1-5,TRBV2,TGTGCCAGCAGTGAAGCGCTTGTGGGGAATCAGCCCCAGCATTTT,CASSEALVGNQPQHF
TRBD2,many,TRBJ2-1,TRBV7-2,TGTGCCAGCAGCTCAGTGGGACTAGCGGGGTACAATGAGCAGTTCTTC,CASSSVGLAGYNEQFF
NA,many,TRBJ2-1,TRBV7-9,TGTGCCAGCAGCCCCACACTTCCAGGGGCAGAGCAGTTCTTC,CASSPTLPGAEQFF
TRBD2,many,TRBJ2-1,TRBV7-3,TGTGCCAGCAGCTCAACGAGATCGGGACTAGCGGGAGCCAATGAGCAGTTCTTC,CASSSTRSGLAGANEQFF
TRBD1,NA,TRBJ1-5,TRBV20-1,TGCAGTGCTCCCGGGACAGACCTTCTGAGTCCCCAGCATTTT,CSAPGTDLLSPQHF
NA,NA,TRBJ2-7,TRBV20-1,TGCAGTGCTAGAGATACGCCGGAGCAGTACTTC,CSARDTPEQYF
NA,NA,TRBJ1-5,TRBV19,TGTGCTTCGCGGGCGGCTGGTCAGCCCCAGCATTTT,CASRAAGQPQHF
NA,NA,TRBJ1-6,TRBV20-1,TGCAGTGCTTCAGAGTGGGGACTGATGAATTCACCCCTCCACTTT,CSASEWGLMNSPLHF
NA,many,TRBJ1-1,TRBV7-2,TGTGCCAGCAGCCAACAGGGTTATCGAGCTTTCTTT,CASSQQGYRAFF
NA,few,TRBJ1-1,TRBV20-1,TGCAGTGCTAGACAGGTTACTGAAGCTTTCTTT,CSARQVTEAFF
NA,few,TRBJ1-3,TRBV12-3/TRBV12-4,TGTGCCAGCACTTATTACTCTGGAAACACCATATATTTT,CASTYYSGNTIYF
TRBD2,many,TRBJ2-3,TRBV12-3/TRBV12-4,TGTGCCAGCAGTGGACTAGCTCCAGATACGCAGTATTTT,CASSGLAPDTQYF
NA,NA,TRBJ2-2,TRBV12-3/TRBV12-4,TGTGCCAGCAGTTTAATCCAGTCGGGCTTCACCGGGGAGCTGTTTTTT,CASSLIQSGFTGELFF
TRBD1,many,TRBJ1-1,TRBV7-2,TGTGCCAGCAGCTTTAATAGGGCTACCGGGACAGATGAAGCTTTCTTT,CASSFNRATGTDEAFF
TRBD1,few,TRBJ2-3,TRBV29-1,TGCAGCGTTATGAGACAGGGGCCTCCCAATACGCAGTATTTT,CSVMRQGPPNTQYF
TRBD1,many,TRBJ1-4,TRBV7-2,TGTGCCAGCAGCTTAGCCAGGACAGGGTTTGAAAAACTGTTTTTT,CASSLARTGFEKLFF
TRBD1,many,TRBJ1-1,TRBV28,TGTGCCAGCAGCCGTCTTACAGGGGGCGTCACTGAAGCTTTCTTT,CASSRLTGGVTEAFF
TRBD1,many,TRBJ2-1,TRBV7-2,TGTGCCAGCAGCTCTCAGGGACAGACTTACAATGAGCAGTTCTTC,CASSSQGQTYNEQFF
TRBD2,NA,TRBJ2-1,TRBV30,TGTGCCTGGAGTGTCAGGACTAGCGGGGGTAATGAGCAGTTCTTC,CAWSVRTSGGNEQFF
NA,many,TRBJ2-7,TRBV7-2,TGTGCCAGCAGCCTACGAAGGGGGGGTCCCTCCTACGAGCAGTACTTC,CASSLRRGGPSYEQYF
NA,many,TRBJ2-1,TRBV28,TGTGCCAGCAGTTTTATTCGGGGGAGCTCCTACAATGAGCAGTTCTTC,CASSFIRGSSYNEQFF
TRBD2,many,TRBJ2-1,TRBV2,TGTGCCAGGGGGACTAGCGGGAGGGCCCACGTCGATGAGCAGTTCTTC,CARGTSGRAHVDEQFF
NA,few,TRBJ1-2,TRBV6-2/TRBV6-3,TGTGCCAGCAGTGTCTCAGCGGCACATCGGAGCTACACCTTC,CASSVSAAHRSYTF
NA,few,TRBJ1-1,TRBV7-3,TGTGCCAGCAGCTTAAGTTTGGGTGTGGACACTGAAGCTTTCTTT,CASSLSLGVDTEAFF
TRBD1,many,TRBJ1-5,TRBV6-2/TRBV6-3,TGTGCCAGCAGGCGACAGGGGAACAATCAGCCCCAGCATTTT,CASRRQGNNQPQHF
NA,many,TRBJ1-1,TRBV28,TGTGCCAGCAGTATCACGAGGGTGTCTGCTGAAGCTTTCTTT,CASSITRVSAEAFF
NA,many,TRBJ2-6,TRBV5-4,TGTGCCAGCAGCGTGGATACAGGGACGAGAGGGGCCAACGTCCTGACTTTC,CASSVDTGTRGANVLTF
NA,NA,TRBJ1-2,TRBV11-2,TGTGCCAGCAGCTTAGATTTTTTCGGTGGCTACACCTTC,CASSLDFFGGYTF
TRBD1,many,TRBJ1-2,TRBV7-2,TGTGCCAGCAGCTTAGCCGGACAGGCCCAGGGCTACACCTTC,CASSLAGQAQGYTF